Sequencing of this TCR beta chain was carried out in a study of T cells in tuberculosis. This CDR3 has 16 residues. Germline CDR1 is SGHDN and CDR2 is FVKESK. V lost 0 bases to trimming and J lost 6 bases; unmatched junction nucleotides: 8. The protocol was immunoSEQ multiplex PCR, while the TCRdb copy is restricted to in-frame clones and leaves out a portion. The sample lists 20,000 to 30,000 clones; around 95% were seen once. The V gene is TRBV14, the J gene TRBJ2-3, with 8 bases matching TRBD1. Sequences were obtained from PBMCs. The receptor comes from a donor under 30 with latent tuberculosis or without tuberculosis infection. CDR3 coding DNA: TGTGCCAGCAGCCAAGATCTCGGACAGGGTTTTGATACGCAGTATTTT. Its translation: CASSQDLGQGFDTQYF.